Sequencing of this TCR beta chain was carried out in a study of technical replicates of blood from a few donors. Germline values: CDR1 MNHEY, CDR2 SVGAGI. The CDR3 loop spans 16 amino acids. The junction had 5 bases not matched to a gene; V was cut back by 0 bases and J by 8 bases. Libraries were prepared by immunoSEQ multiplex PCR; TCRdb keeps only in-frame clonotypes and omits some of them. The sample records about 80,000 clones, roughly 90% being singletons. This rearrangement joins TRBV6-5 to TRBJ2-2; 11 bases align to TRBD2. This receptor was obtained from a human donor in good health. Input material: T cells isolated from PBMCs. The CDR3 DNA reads TGTGCCAGCAGTTACTCGAAAACTAGCGGGAGTGGGGAGCTGTTTTTT. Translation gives CASSYSKTSGSGELFF.